This T cell receptor (beta chain) was observed in a study of blood T cell repertoires in COVID-19. The CDR3 extends over 16 amino acids. The trim removed 4 bases at V and 3 bases at J, leaving 11 bases unmatched. The germline V gene has CDR1 SGHTA and CDR2 FQGNSA. Profiling relied on immunoSEQ multiplex PCR, and the TCRdb table lists in-frame clones only, not all of them. The sample carries around 400,000 clones, nearly 90% recorded once. This clone was picked up a small number of times. The receptor comes from a woman aged 25 to 45 who had recovered from COVID-19. The material sequenced was PBMCs or T cells enriched from blood (not recorded which). The V gene is TRBV7-2, the J gene TRBJ1-1; TRBD1 agrees at 7 bases. The CDR3 nucleotides are TGTGCCAGCAGCTCCCCTTGGGTGGGACAGCACACTGAAGCTTTCTTT. Protein sequence: CASSSPWVGQHTEAFF.